A selection of T cell receptor beta chains follows, all from one sample in a study of blood T cell repertoires in COVID-19. Produced via immunoSEQ multiplex PCR; TCRdb's table is partial and in-frame only. This table holds 100,000 to 150,000 clones, about four fifths found once. The sequencing sample was made of peripheral blood. The source of these receptors is a woman younger than 45 who had recovered from COVID-19. Each CDR3 is given with its conserved first and last residue. Each record gives: V gene, clone size, D gene, J gene, CDR3 DNA, CDR3 protein. The D gene is left open where the match is weak. Expanded clones get a size class; other rows say once, few or many, or leave the size out.

TRBV10-3,.,TRBD1,TRBJ2-5,TGTGCCATCAGTGACATGACAGGGGGCCAAGAGACCCAGTACTTC,CAISDMTGGQETQYF
TRBV11-2,.,TRBD2,TRBJ2-7,TGTGCCAGCACCTCTTTTACTAGCGGGGGGATTTCCTACGAGCAGTACTTC,CASTSFTSGGISYEQYF
TRBV27,.,.,TRBJ2-7,TGTGCCAGCAGTTTATATGCGGGGATGTCTGTCGAGCAGTACTTC,CASSLYAGMSVEQYF
TRBV27,.,.,TRBJ2-3,TGTGCCAGGCGATTTTACGGGCTAGGGAGTCTGTCCGATACGCAGTATTTT,CARRFYGLGSLSDTQYF
TRBV6-5,.,TRBD2,TRBJ2-7,TGTGCCAGCACCTCACCGACTAGCGGGAGCTACGAGCAGTACTTC,CASTSPTSGSYEQYF
TRBV7-3,.,TRBD2,TRBJ2-1,TGTGCCAGCAGCGATAGCGGGGCGAGGGGGAATGAGCAGTTCTTC,CASSDSGARGNEQFF
TRBV6-5,.,.,TRBJ2-3,TGTGCCAGCCGGAAGGACTATTACACAGATACGCAGTATTTT,CASRKDYYTDTQYF
TRBV7-9,once,.,TRBJ1-1,TGTGCCAGCAGCTGGGAGTTGCAGGGGAAGAAGGACACTGAAGCTTTCTTT,CASSWELQGKKDTEAFF
TRBV7-9,.,TRBD1,TRBJ2-3,TGTGCCAGCACCATCCGGGACAGTCCTATCGTACGCACAGATACGCAGTATTTT,CASTIRDSPIVRTDTQYF
TRBV19,.,TRBD2,TRBJ2-1,TGTGCCAGTAGTTCCAGACTAGCGGGAGATGAGCAGTTCTTC,CASSSRLAGDEQFF
TRBV6-4,.,TRBD2,TRBJ2-1,TGTGCCAGCAGTGACTTTGGTAGCGGGGGTAGGTCCTACAATGAGCAGTTCTTC,CASSDFGSGGRSYNEQFF
TRBV10-3,few,.,TRBJ2-3,TGTGCCATCAGTGAGTCAGAGGAGGGAGATACGCAGTATTTT,CAISESEEGDTQYF
TRBV5-1,.,.,TRBJ1-4,TGCGCCAGCAGCTTGGCGGGTGGGAGTATGGAAAAACTGTTTTTT,CASSLAGGSMEKLFF
TRBV19,.,.,TRBJ1-1,TGTGCCAGTAGTATAAACTTTGTAGGGGCGAACACTGAAGCTTTCTTT,CASSINFVGANTEAFF
TRBV5-4,.,.,TRBJ1-6,TGTGCCAGCAGCTTGCAGGGTGCCGGTAACGTGTCACCCCTCCACTTT,CASSLQGAGNVSPLHF
TRBV28,once,TRBD1,TRBJ1-4,TGTGCCAGCAGTTTATGGTGGGACAGGGGCGTAGAGCGTGAAAAACTGTTTTTT,CASSLWWDRGVEREKLFF
TRBV9,.,TRBD1,TRBJ1-2,TGTGCCAGCAGCGTAGAGGGGACAGGGGCCGGTGGCTACACCTTC,CASSVEGTGAGGYTF
TRBV7-8,.,.,TRBJ2-5,TGTGCCAGCAGCTTAATGACGCGGCAACTACAAGAGACCCAGTACTTC,CASSLMTRQLQETQYF
TRBV2,.,.,TRBJ1-1,TGTGCCAGCATGAAACTCCTAACCGGGGGGACGGGCACTGAAGCTTTCTTT,CASMKLLTGGTGTEAFF
TRBV27,.,.,TRBJ2-7,TGTGCCAGCAAAATTTCGAGCCTCGCCTACGAGCAGTACTTC,CASKISSLAYEQYF
TRBV5-1,few,TRBD2,TRBJ2-7,TGCGCCAGCAGGTTGCCGGGACTAGCGGGGGAGGAGCAGTACTTC,CASRLPGLAGEEQYF
TRBV11-2,.,TRBD2,TRBJ2-7,TGTGCCAGCAGCTTAGAGTATCGCCTGCTAGCGGGGTCCTACGAGCAGTACTTC,CASSLEYRLLAGSYEQYF
TRBV7-6,.,.,TRBJ1-2,TGTGCCAGCAGCTTGGGGTATACAGGGACGGATCCATATGGCTACACCTTC,CASSLGYTGTDPYGYTF
TRBV7-2,.,TRBD1,TRBJ1-2,TGTGCCAGCAGCTTAGATGGACAGGGGTACGGCTACACCTTC,CASSLDGQGYGYTF
TRBV5-1,.,TRBD1,TRBJ1-2,TGCGCCAGCAGCCAATGGACAGGGAGCTATGGCTACACCTTC,CASSQWTGSYGYTF
TRBV9,.,TRBD2,TRBJ2-3,TGTGCCAGCAGCCCTCAGGGACTAGCGGGAGGGGATACGCAGTATTTT,CASSPQGLAGGDTQYF
TRBV5-5,.,.,TRBJ2-7,TGTGCCAGCAGCCCGGGGGAGGCCCTAAGTACCTACGAGCAGTACTTC,CASSPGEALSTYEQYF
TRBV5-8,few,TRBD2,TRBJ2-5,TGTGCCAGCAGCTTGGTACTAGCGGGGGGTGAGACCCAGTACTTC,CASSLVLAGGETQYF
TRBV5-1,.,.,TRBJ1-1,TGCGCCAGCAGCTTGCTAGAAGCCCTGAACACTGAAGCTTTCTTT,CASSLLEALNTEAFF
TRBV23-1,.,.,TRBJ2-7,TGCGCCAGCAGTCAATCGAGGGCAGGGGCCCACATGTCCTACGAGCAGTACTTC,CASSQSRAGAHMSYEQYF
TRBV7-2,.,.,TRBJ2-7,TGTGCCAGCGCATGGCAGGGTGGGTACGAGCAGTACTTC,CASAWQGGYEQYF
TRBV27,once,TRBD1,TRBJ2-7,TGTGCCAGCAGCCCCCACCCGGACAGGCCCTACGAGCAGTACTTC,CASSPHPDRPYEQYF
TRBV29-1,few,TRBD1,TRBJ1-4,TGCAGCGTTGACGACGGGACAGGGGTGGGAAAACTGTTTTTT,CSVDDGTGVGKLFF
TRBV18,.,TRBD1,TRBJ1-1,TGTGCCAGCTCACTTCTACCCGGGACAGGGACGAACACTGAAGCTTTCTTT,CASSLLPGTGTNTEAFF
TRBV29-1,.,TRBD1,TRBJ2-3,TGCAGCGCCTCACAGGGGGCCCGGGGAGATACGCAGTATTTT,CSASQGARGDTQYF
TRBV7-3,.,TRBD1,TRBJ2-2,TGTGCCAGCAGCTTAGTTCCCCAGGGGGCCAGCACCGGGGAGCTGTTTTTT,CASSLVPQGASTGELFF
TRBV30,.,TRBD1,TRBJ1-5,TGTGCCTGGAGTGGGTTAAGGGGGCCAGTTGATCAGCCCCAGCATTTT,CAWSGLRGPVDQPQHF
TRBV2,.,.,TRBJ2-2,TGTGCCAGCAGTGAAGCGCTTCAGACCGGGGAGCTGTTTTTT,CASSEALQTGELFF
TRBV5-1,.,.,TRBJ1-6,TGCGCCAGCAGCTTGGGGACAGCCTACAATTCACCCCTCCACTTT,CASSLGTAYNSPLHF
TRBV14,few,.,TRBJ1-2,TGTGCCAGCAGCCAAGATATGGGACTGGTTGGCTACACCTTC,CASSQDMGLVGYTF
TRBV27,.,TRBD1,TRBJ1-2,TGTGCCAGCAGTCCCACAGGGGGTCTTAACTATGGCTACACCTTC,CASSPTGGLNYGYTF
TRBV2,.,TRBD2,TRBJ2-3,TGTGCCAGCAGGATGGGACTAGCTCGTGCAGATACGCAGTATTTT,CASRMGLARADTQYF
TRBV5-1,.,.,TRBJ1-2,TGCGCCAGCAGTGCGATACAGGGAGTAGATGGCTACACCTTC,CASSAIQGVDGYTF
TRBV5-1,.,.,TRBJ2-7,TGCGCCAGCAGCCTGACTAGTGTCTACGAGCAGTACTTC,CASSLTSVYEQYF
TRBV9,.,TRBD1,TRBJ2-3,TGTGCCAGCAGCGTAGCTCCTTCCGGGACAGGGGAACCAGATACGCAGTATTTT,CASSVAPSGTGEPDTQYF
TRBV11-2,.,.,TRBJ1-1,TGTGCCAGCAGCCCGACGGGTCTGGGAGGCGCGGTAGGTACTGAAGCTTTCTTT,CASSPTGLGGAVGTEAFF
TRBV5-1,.,TRBD2,TRBJ2-7,TGCGCCAGCAGCGACCAAGCGGGGGGCTCCTACGAGCAGTACTTC,CASSDQAGGSYEQYF
TRBV12-5,.,TRBD1,TRBJ2-3,TGTGCTAGTGGTTTGGGGACAGGGGGATTCACAGATACGCAGTATTTT,CASGLGTGGFTDTQYF
TRBV6-5,few,.,TRBJ1-2,TGTGCCAGCAGTTACACACAGGGAAGGAATGGCTACACCTTC,CASSYTQGRNGYTF